This TCR beta chain came from a study of T cells after posttransplantation cyclophosphamide. Study-wide results and caveats: Donor-recipient repertoire similarity was low at 1-2 months, rising over year one.

Assay used: immunoSEQ multiplex PCR; TCRdb lists only in-frame clones, some missing. The specimen has roughly 45,000 clones, none found just once. This clone was detected ten times or more. What it recognizes is unknown. Germline CDR1 and CDR2: SGHAT and FQNNGV. The CDR3 is made up of 15 amino acids. V lost 0 bases to trimming and J lost 2 bases, with 11 bases between them. This receptor was obtained from a middle-aged man in good health, CMV-negative, and a related stem cell transplant donor. The chain links TRBV11-2 to TRBJ2-7, with D tentatively TRBD1 (6 bases). The sequencing sample was made of PBMCs. In nucleotides, the CDR3 is TGTGCCAGCAGCTTAGACCGCAGGGGCCCCTACGAGCAGTACTTC. It encodes CASSLDRRGPYEQYF.